The source of this T cell receptor beta chain is a study of blood T cell repertoires in COVID-19. In the study overall: Nucleic acid was either cDNA or gDNA, and it came from T cells, B-cell-depleted T cells, or PBMCs.

The V and J ends lost 1 base and 1 base respectively, with 9 bases between them. The CDR3 is 15 residues long. Germline CDR1 and CDR2: LNHDA and SQIVND (reference sequence). Original processing methods: Amplification with reference gene primers provided the estimates of nucleated cell counts. This table comes from immunoSEQ multiplex PCR, and its TCRdb copy is limited to in-frame clones, with some not included. That table gives V, J and clone size, and the DNA gave D and trimming. The repertoire holds 150,000 to 200,000 clones, with around nine tenths as singletons. V and J are TRBV19 and TRBJ2-3; maybe TRBD1 (5 bases). The receptor's source is a woman older than 75 with COVID-19, enrolled during active disease. Sequencing was carried out using peripheral blood. DNA for the CDR3: TGTGCCAGTAGTATAGCCTCACAGGGCACAGATACGCAGTATTTT. Translation gives CASSIASQGTDTQYF.